This T cell receptor (beta chain) was retrieved from a study of blood T cell repertoires in COVID-19 (dated by TCRdb to the early 2020s). As for the study more broadly: Samples covering the acute and convalescent phases of COVID-19 were provided by collaborators in the United States, Italy and Spain. The prospective study material was composed of cDNA or gDNA derived from T cells, B-cell-depleted T cells, or PBMCs. The dataset comprised deeply sampled blood TCRbeta repertoires from subjects exposed to, actively infected with, or recovered from COVID-19. The repertoires were made available in a free public database intended to serve as a resource for research on the immune response to SARS-CoV-2. The samples were drawn from the first 160 participants of the ongoing ImmuneRACE study and from about 1,200 subjects provided by 6 global collaborators. A de-identified subject ID, COVID-19 status, age in years and sex were almost always included in the sample metadata. Where available, HLA class I and class II types were obtained from metadata supplied by the sample provider rather than from assay-based typing. The paper's findings and limits, for the study overall: How much clinical and demographic metadata was included differed by source and by participant, and the metadata was provided uncurated.

Details on this clone: Its target antigen remains unknown. No much larger clonotype is one base removed from it; base qualities were not supplied.

Each collaborating institution followed its own protocols to collect whole blood in K2EDTA tubes. For TCRbeta analysis, collaborators shipped samples as frozen whole blood, isolated PBMCs, or DNA extracted from either of those sample types. TCRbeta CDR3 regions were amplified from genomic DNA using the immunoSEQ Assay, a bias-controlled multiplex PCR. The paper's processing steps were these. Nucleated cell counts per sample were estimated from amplification of reference gene primers within the assay. To quantify the absolute abundance of each unique TCRbeta CDR3 rearrangement, sequence reads were collapsed and filtered. For each sample, productive Simpson clonality was calculated by taking the square root of Simpson's diversity index across productive rearrangements. TCRdb mirrors the immuneACCESS table, restricted to in-frame sequences. Some clones are absent from its copies; in checked studies, under half trace to an unresolved V gene, and the reason for the others is unknown. The V and J calls and clone size are taken from that table; D and trimming were inferred from the DNA. The sample table records under 200,000 clones; approximately 83% of these occur just once. Jointly, the top ten make up about a tenth of the sample.

Sequenced sample: peripheral blood. The sequence was obtained from a woman over 75 with active or convalescent COVID-19.

The CDR3 protein sequence reads: CASSLDWTSTDTQYF. The nucleotide sequence reads as follows: TGTGCCAGCAGCTTGGACTGGACTAGCACAGATACGCAGTATTTT. The chain links TRBV7-3 with TRBJ2-3; the D region possibly corresponds to TRBD2 (5 bases align). The CDR3, cysteine through phenylalanine, is 15 amino acids long. Only the CDR3 DNA is retained, 45 bases long and in frame from the first base. The junction shows trimming of 3 bases on V and 0 bases on J, plus 10 bases between the germline ends. Looking up the germline V gene yields CDR1 SGHTA and CDR2 FQGTGA.